Described below is a single T cell receptor beta chain sequence and its context. TCRdb's table, derived via immunoSEQ multiplex PCR, lists solely in-frame clones and lacks some. The sample shows over 400,000 clones, 80% to 90% of them seen only once. The sample is drawn from a study of Ad26.COV2.S vaccination and SARS-CoV-2 variants. Trimming cost V 5 bases and J 4 bases, with 9 bases left between them. Per germline, CDR1 SGHTA and CDR2 FQGTGA. The CDR3 spans 13 residues. Treatment here: about 20 received Ad26.COV2.S at low or high dose, single or two shots; about 5 received placebo; per-sample allocation not given. Sampling occurred on day 63 after the first vaccine or placebo injection.

This specimen was peripheral blood, taken in a trial of Ad26.COV2.S vaccine versus placebo. The V gene is TRBV7-3, the J gene TRBJ2-1; the D gene could be TRBD1 or TRBD2 (5 bases each). This sequence originates from a person between 18 and 60 years old who received the Ad26.COV2.S COVID-19 vaccine or a placebo. CDR3 nucleotides: TGTGCCAGCAGCAGGGGAGCTTACAATGAGCAGTTCTTC. Protein product: CASSRGAYNEQFF.